This T cell receptor (beta chain) was sequenced during a study of T cell responses to AZD1222 COVID-19 vaccine (dated by TCRdb to about 2021). General notes on the study: AZD1222 recipients given second doses at about 4 weeks or at about 12 weeks were pooled, since spike-specific TCR depth and breadth were not found to differ between the two schedules. TCR sequencing was performed for about 250 trial participants, of whom roughly 200 were given two doses of AZD1222 and around 25 were given two doses of MenACWY control vaccine. Trial participants were enrolled by age into 18-55, 56-69 and 70-plus year subgroups, with about 150, 27 and 61 TCR-sequenced participants respectively.

In light of the paper, this sample's time point label describes: baseline before first vaccination. Vaccinee samples were obtained from the UK trials COV001 and COV002, which included a single-blind randomized controlled phase 2/3 trial of AZD1222 (ChAdOx1 nCoV-19) in healthy adults. For TCRbeta chain sequencing, PBMC samples were collected from trial participants at day 0 and at day 28 after the second dose. What the study reported, not specific to this receptor: Conclusions about previously exposed vaccinees are limited, since just 5 or 6 AZD1222 recipients were seropositive for SARS-CoV-2 at baseline. Because no day 14 peak-response samples were available, repertoires were characterized only after the peak T cell response. Participants were mostly white British and included more females than males, and it was suggested by the authors that clonal diversity may have been underestimated. Reportedly, close to half of the unique spike-specific TCRs recognized epitopes lying outside the regions that are mutated in the B.1.351 and B.1.1.7 variants. After two AZD1222 doses, spike-specific TCR breadth and depth were significantly higher than at day 0 and than in MenACWY recipients. In the small 56-69-year group, the increase in depth fell short of significance, most likely because of low power. The vaccine-associated CD4 TCRs covered the entire spike protein, and the dominant responses fell in regions 160-218 and 743-854.

The germline V gene supplies CDR1 MNHEY and CDR2 SVGAGI. There are 12 amino acids in the CDR3, from cysteine to phenylalanine inclusive. Only the CDR3 part of the read is kept: 36 bases, read in frame from the first base. V loses 4 bases, J loses 6 bases, and the germline ends lie 6 bases apart. The CDR3 regions of human TCRbeta chains were subjected to immunosequencing. Turning to the authors' computational methods: Repertoire TCRs were matched against a reference library of SARS-CoV-2-specific TCRs generated with the MIRA antigen-specificity platform. Breadth was defined as the fraction of unique TCRs that were SARS-CoV-2-associated. Depth was defined as the fraction of total T cells that were SARS-CoV-2-associated. Using the MIRA data, every spike-specific TCR was mapped to the spike region that the TCR reacted to and assigned to either a CD4 or a CD8 class. Log10-transformed breadth and depth values were compared by one-way ANOVA with Sidak's multiple comparisons tests. TCRdb holds this immuneACCESS table with in-frame rearrangements only. Some clones are missing; in checked studies, unresolved V genes explain under half, and the rest has no known cause. Clone size and V and J calls were adopted from that table, with D and trimming inferred from the DNA. The sample profile shows 110,000 or so clones; 87% of them were found once. The ten largest make up roughly 5.3% of the sample.

A word on this clone: The antigen it recognizes is unknown. Base qualities are missing; no much larger clone stands one base away.

This TCR derives from an adult in good health. The chain is made from TRBV6-5 and TRBJ2-2; the D gene identity is not certain. Sequenced here: peripheral blood, sampled on day 0 of AZD1222 vaccination. The DNA is as follows: TGTGCCAGCAGTTCGAGGCCCGGGGAGCTGTTTTTT. Its product reads: CASSSRPGELFF.